Presented here are 18 T cell receptor beta chains from one specimen sequenced in a study of cytomegalovirus exposure and HLA in healthy donors (dated by TCRdb to about 2017). Preparation of the library involved the immunoSEQ multiplex PCR assay. For the multiplex PCR, a mixture combining 60 forward primers for TCR Vbeta segments and 13 reverse primers for TCR Jbeta segments was used. Drawn from immuneACCESS, this table holds only the in-frame rearrangements with V and J called that TCRdb kept. Clones are partly lost; checked studies trace under half to an unresolved V gene and leave the rest unexplained. The sample table lists about 110,000 clones, less than 85% of them with a count of one. Around an eighth of the sample comes from the top ten. Sequenced: PBMCs. The receptors here all came from a man in his thirties or forties in good health and CMV-seropositive.

The chain is built from TRBV27 and TRBJ2-7, with TRBD2 as a possible D gene (5 bases). Germline lookup yields CDR1 MNHEY and CDR2 SMNVEV (reference sequence). There are 14 residues in the CDR3. V shed 4 bases and J shed 1 base, with 11 bases lying between them. The CDR3 loop is CASSWREGSYEQYF. CDR3 DNA: TGTGCCAGCAGTTGGCGAGAGGGTTCCTACGAGCAGTACTTC.

This clone was counted a few times. This chain connects TRBV7-9 to TRBJ1-1, with 8 bases fitting TRBD1. This CDR3 is 15 amino acids long. From germline, CDR1 is SEHNR and CDR2 FQNEAQ (reference sequence). The trim removed 5 bases at V and 8 bases at J, leaving 13 bases unmatched. As DNA, the CDR3 is TGTGCCAGCAGCCTGGACAGGGACCGCGAAATCGAAGCTTTCTTT. As protein: CASSLDRDREIEAFF.

Note on this clone: A read error may produce the germline difference seen at one junction end. The V gene is TRBV6-1, the J gene TRBJ1-2; D unresolved. CDR3 size: 15 residues. The V gene's germline CDR1 is MNHNS and CDR2 SASEGT. For the CDR3, the DNA is TGTGCCAGCGGTGATACGGAGTCTATGCGTGTGGGCTACACCTTC. Its translation: CASGDTESMRVGYTF.

As to this clone: The same CDR3 arises from other DNA sequences in this sample as well. The V gene is TRBV5-4, the J gene TRBJ2-7; 10 bases agree with TRBD1. There are 15 residues in the CDR3. With 0 bases clipped from V and 4 bases from J, the junction kept 4 bases outside the gene matches. Germline lookup yields CDR1 SGHNT and CDR2 YYREEE (reference sequence). The CDR3 DNA is TGTGCCAGCAGCTTGGCCGCGGACAGGGGGTACGAGCAGTACTTC. It specifies CASSLAADRGYEQYF. Full variable domain (outside the CDR3, taken from reference TRBV5-4 and TRBJ2-7): ETGVTQSPTHLIKTRGQQVTLRCSSQSGHNTVSWYQQALGQGPQFIFQYYREEENGRGNFPPRFSGLQFPNYSSELNVNALELDDSALYLCASSLAADRGYEQYFGPGTRLTVT.

V and J are TRBV21-1 and TRBJ2-5; the table's D gene call, TRBD2, was not cross checked with the DNA. TRBV21-1 is a pseudogene. The CDR3 loop spans 14 amino acids. CDR3 loop: CASRRLGGEETQYF. The CDR3 region has the DNA TGTGCCAGCCGCCGGCTTGGGGGGGAAGAGACCCAGTACTTC.

The chain joins TRBV19 to TRBJ1-2; a possible D gene is TRBD1 (5 bases). This CDR3 has 14 amino acids. Germline assignment: CDR1 LNHDA and CDR2 SQIVND (reference sequence). V lost 0 bases and J 7 bases, leaving 12 bases between the germline ends. CDR3 residues: CASSIESGQSGYTF. As DNA, the CDR3 is TGTGCCAGTAGTATAGAATCAGGGCAGAGTGGCTACACCTTC. The full variable domain, in which reference TRBV19 and TRBJ1-2 provide the parts outside the CDR3, is DGGITQSPKYLFRKEGQNVTLSCEQNLNHDAMYWYRQDPGQGLRLIYYSQIVNDFQKGDIAEGYSVSREKKESFPLTVTSAQKNPTAFYLCASSIESGQSGYTFGSGTRLTVV.

This chain uses TRBV7-9 with TRBJ2-3; no clear D. The CDR3 is 13 residues long. Looked up from germline, CDR1 is SEHNR and CDR2 is FQNEAQ (reference sequence). V shed 4 bases and J shed 5 bases, with 10 bases lying between them. CDR3 sequence: CASSSRREDTQYF. CDR3 DNA sequence: TGTGCCAGCAGCTCGAGGAGAGAAGATACGCAGTATTTT.

V gene TRBV28 combines with J gene TRBJ2-5, with 8 bases lining up with TRBD1. The germline V gene has CDR1 MDHEN and CDR2 SYDVKM. This CDR3 comprises 16 residues. Trimming cost V 4 bases and J 1 base; bases outside gene matches: 8. CDR3 amino acids: CASSSRSGTGQETQYF. The CDR3 coding sequence is TGTGCCAGCAGTTCCCGCTCCGGGACAGGCCAAGAGACCCAGTACTTC. The full variable domain, rest sourced from reference TRBV28 and TRBJ2-5, is DVKVTQSSRYLVKRTGEKVFLECVQDMDHENMFWYRQDPGLGLRLIYFSYDVKMKEKGDIPEGYSVSREKKERFSLILESASTNQTSMYLCASSSRSGTGQETQYFGPGTRLLVL.

This rearrangement joins TRBV4-1 to TRBJ1-6, with D maybe TRBD1 (5 bases). There are 17 residues in the CDR3. From germline, CDR1 is MGHRA and CDR2 YSYEKL. Trimming took 0 bases from V and 2 from J, leaving 11 bases between them. The CDR3 nucleotides read TGCGCCAGCAGCCAAGATCCGGAGGGACCCTATAATTCACCCCTCCACTTT. Translating it yields CASSQDPEGPYNSPLHF.

This chain connects TRBV4-1 to TRBJ2-2, with 10 bases aligning to TRBD1. Germline lookup yields CDR1 MGHRA and CDR2 YSYEKL. The CDR3 sequence is 16 residues long. J was trimmed by 5 bases and V by 4 bases; bases with no gene match: 7. CDR3 sequence reads: CASSRGQGVGTGELFF. CDR3 coding DNA: TGCGCCAGCAGCCGCGGACAGGGGGTCGGAACCGGGGAGCTGTTTTTT.

The chain is built from TRBV11-2 and TRBJ1-6, with D possibly TRBD1 on 6 matching bases. V was shortened by 6 bases and J by 7 bases, with 19 bases between the two germline ends. The CDR3 totals 16 residues. The germline V gene has CDR1 SGHAT and CDR2 FQNNGV. DNA of the CDR3: TGTGCCAGCAGTTTTCGACAGGTGCCATACAATTCACCCCTCCACTTT. The encoded protein is CASSFRQVPYNSPLHF.

The chain uses TRBV15 and TRBJ1-1, with D perhaps TRBD1 (5 bases). Trimming removed 1 base from V and 0 bases from J, with 9 bases in between. The CDR3 is 15 residues long. Germline CDR1 reads LNHNV; CDR2 reads YYDKDF (reference sequence). This CDR3 is CATSRGGLMNTEAFF. The CDR3 DNA reads as TGTGCCACCAGCAGAGGGGGCCTGATGAACACTGAAGCTTTCTTT.

This chain connects TRBV19 to TRBJ1-5, with a weak D call TRBD1 (6 bases). From germline, CDR1 is LNHDA and CDR2 SQIVND (reference sequence). The CDR3 loop spans 16 amino acids. V dropped 4 bases and J dropped 4 bases, with 17 bases sitting between them. The CDR3 sequence is CASSTQDSRVNQPQHF. The CDR3 DNA reads as TGTGCCAGTAGTACCCAGGACAGTCGAGTTAATCAGCCCCAGCATTTT.

The V and J genes are TRBV5-5 and TRBJ2-1, with D maybe TRBD1 (6 bases). The CDR3 contains 15 residues. Germline assignment: CDR1 SGHKS and CDR2 YYEKEE (reference sequence). The V gene lost 4 bases and the J gene lost 2 bases, with 13 bases spanning the gap. DNA for the CDR3: TGTGCCAGCAGCCACGACAGGCGGACCTACAATGAGCAGTTCTTC. Its translation: CASSHDRRTYNEQFF.

This chain uses TRBV7-9 with TRBJ1-5, with a weak D call TRBD1 (5 bases). CDR1 is SEHNR, CDR2 FQNEAQ, per germline (reference sequence). With 3 bases removed from V and 5 bases from J, the gap between germline ends came to 11 bases. There are 14 residues in the CDR3. The CDR3 sequence is CASSLGGMDQPQHF. The CDR3 nucleotides are TGTGCCAGCAGCTTGGGGGGAATGGATCAGCCCCAGCATTTT.

V gene TRBV7-9 combines with J gene TRBJ2-2; D is undetermined. From germline, CDR1 is SEHNR and CDR2 FQNEAQ (reference sequence). The V gene lost 5 bases and the J gene lost 2 bases, with 6 bases spanning the gap. This CDR3 spans 13 amino acids. For the CDR3, the DNA is TGTGCCAGCAGCCCCTCTAACACCGGGGAGCTGTTTTTT. Translated, it gives CASSPSNTGELFF.

The genes are TRBV15 and TRBJ2-5, with TRBD2 matching over 12 bases. Germline lookup yields CDR1 LNHNV and CDR2 YYDKDF (reference sequence). The V gene end was trimmed by 3 bases and the J gene end by 4 bases; junction bases not matched to a gene: 3. The length of the CDR3 is 15 residues. CDR3 coding DNA: TGTGCCACCAGCAGGACACTAGCGGGGGGAGAGACCCAGTACTTC. It codes for CATSRTLAGGETQYF.

The gene calls are TRBV5-6 and TRBJ2-5; tentatively, D is TRBD1 (6 bases). The CDR3 has 13 amino acids. Trimming took off 3 bases at V and 0 bases at J, with 6 bases between the two ends. Germline lookup yields CDR1 SGHDT and CDR2 YYEEEE. In nucleotides, the CDR3 is TGTGCCAGCAGCTGGACAGACCAAGAGACCCAGTACTTC. This encodes CASSWTDQETQYF. The variable domain in full, with the rest retrieved from reference TRBV5-6 and TRBJ2-5, is DAGVTQSPTHLIKTRGQQVTLRCSPKSGHDTVSWYQQALGQGPQFIFQYYEEEERQRGNFPDRFSGHQFPNYSSELNVNALLLGDSALYLCASSWTDQETQYFGPGTRLLVL.